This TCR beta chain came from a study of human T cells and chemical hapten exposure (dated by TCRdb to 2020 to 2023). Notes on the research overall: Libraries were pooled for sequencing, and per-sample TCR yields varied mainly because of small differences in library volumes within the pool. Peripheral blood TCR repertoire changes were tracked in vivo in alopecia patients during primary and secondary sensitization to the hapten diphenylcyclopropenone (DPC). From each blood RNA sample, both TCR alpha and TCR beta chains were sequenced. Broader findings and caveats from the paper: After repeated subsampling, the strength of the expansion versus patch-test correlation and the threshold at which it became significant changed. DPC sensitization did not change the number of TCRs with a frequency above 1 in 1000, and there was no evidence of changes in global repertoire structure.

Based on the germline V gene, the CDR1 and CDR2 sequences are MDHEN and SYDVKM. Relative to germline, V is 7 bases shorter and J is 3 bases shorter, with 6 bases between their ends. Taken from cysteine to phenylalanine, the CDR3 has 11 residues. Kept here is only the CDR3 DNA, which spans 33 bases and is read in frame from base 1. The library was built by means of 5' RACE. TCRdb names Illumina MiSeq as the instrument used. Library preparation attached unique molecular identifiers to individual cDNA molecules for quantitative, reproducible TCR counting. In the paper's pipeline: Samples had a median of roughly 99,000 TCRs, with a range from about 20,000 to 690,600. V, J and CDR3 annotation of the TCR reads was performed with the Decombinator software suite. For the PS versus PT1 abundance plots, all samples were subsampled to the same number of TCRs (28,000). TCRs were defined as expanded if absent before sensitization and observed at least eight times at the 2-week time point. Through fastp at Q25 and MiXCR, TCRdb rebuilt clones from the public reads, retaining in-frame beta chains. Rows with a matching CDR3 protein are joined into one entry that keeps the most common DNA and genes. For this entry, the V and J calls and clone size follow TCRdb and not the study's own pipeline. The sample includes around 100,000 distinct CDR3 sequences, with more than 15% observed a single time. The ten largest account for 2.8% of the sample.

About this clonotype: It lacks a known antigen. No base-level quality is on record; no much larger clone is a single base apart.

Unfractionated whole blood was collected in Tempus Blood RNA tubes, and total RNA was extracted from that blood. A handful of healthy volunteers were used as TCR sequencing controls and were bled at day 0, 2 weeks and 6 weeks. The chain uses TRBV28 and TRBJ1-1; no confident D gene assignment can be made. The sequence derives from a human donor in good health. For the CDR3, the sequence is CASIGHTEAFF. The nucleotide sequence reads TGTGCCAGCATAGGGCACACTGAAGCTTTCTTT.